Detailed here is one T cell receptor beta chain. Many counts were recorded for this clonotype. Its antigen specificity is not known. No quality values exist for individual bases; no much larger clone is one base distant. Ophthalmopathy patients had moderately to severely active disease, with a Clinical Activity Score of 3 or more, a NOSPECS grade of 4 or more, and a disease duration of less than 3 months. Exclusion was applied to patients with uncontrolled infections, other autoimmune diseases, pregnancy or lactation. Diagnoses relied on clinical symptoms, serum thyroxine and TRAb, thyroid ultrasound and orbital computed tomography. Ficoll-Paque density gradient centrifugation was used to isolate PBMCs from about 9 ml of fresh peripheral blood. Total RNA was extracted with Trizol reagent, and quality was checked on an Agilent 2100 Bioanalyzer. The data are from a study of T cells in Graves' hyperthyroidism and ophthalmopathy (dated by TCRdb to the late 2010s). Regarding the complete study: Peripheral blood samples were taken at initial diagnosis, before any treatment was given. An independent validation cohort of around 19 hyperthyroidism patients and approximately 16 patients who later progressed to ophthalmopathy tested prospective prediction of ophthalmopathy. Following sampling, methimazole starting at 30 mg daily was given to hyperthyroidism patients, and high-dose intravenous methylprednisolone was given to ophthalmopathy patients. The approximately 100 discovery patients were randomly split 7:3 into training and test sets. In addition, the study compared T-cell repertoires in thyroid tissue and in blood from roughly 6 Graves' hyperthyroidism patients. The paper reports TCR Vbeta CDR3 sequencing of some 140 peripheral blood samples: some 44 ophthalmopathy, about 75 hyperthyroidism and approximately 17 progressor patients. A discovery cohort of fewer than 110 patients, roughly 45 with Graves' ophthalmopathy and over 55 with stable Graves' hyperthyroidism, was used to find distinguishing TCR V-J signatures.

The TCR beta CDR3 regions were amplified from the RNA transcripts. The TCR CDR3 was subjected to a first round of RT-PCR using the HTBI primer set and the Qiagen OneStep RT-PCR kit. Libraries were constructed in a second round of multiplex PCR, after which size selection and purification were carried out. The libraries were sequenced on an Illumina HiSeq2000 using paired-end 100 bp reads. Per the source publication's procedure: SOAPnuke was used to process the raw data, throwing out any read that contained adapters or uncalled bases, had a mean Phred below 15, or lacked an exact constant-primer or identifier match. COPE v1.2.5 was used to merge the high-quality paired reads, and each unique nucleotide sequence was defined as a clonotype. MiTCR v1.1 was used to align the clonotypes against IMGT TRBV, TRBD and TRBJ reference segments. Only V-J combinations with frequency above 0.0001, covering 98% to 99.2% of repertoires, were analysed. A TCS score was defined as the ratio of F50 (clonal expansion) to E x V (chaos), with BLOSUM62-based TCRdist applied between CDR3 peptides within each V-J. Welch's t-statistics and random forest reduced several hundred V-J features to 13, which were used in a naive Bayes classifier (R e1071). TCRdb's own reprocessing of the public reads used fastp at Q25 and MiXCR and kept productive beta chains. Each record represents a unique CDR3 protein, reported with the most common genes and DNA among its rows. The authors' filters were not applied to this entry. Counted in this sample were 250,000 to 400,000 distinct CDR3 sequences; approximately 14% of them appeared once. The ten largest make up approximately 35% of the sample.

What the work shows at the level of the full study, not this receptor alone: In validation, progression to ophthalmopathy was predicted by the model with almost 71% sensitivity and 72.22% specificity, a median of about 6.8 months before onset. Most expanded thyroid clonotypes (frequency above 0.001) were also detected in blood, suggesting blood repertoires may reflect thyroid immune responses. Sample size was not statistically predetermined, and blinding of investigators to group allocation was not performed. Ophthalmopathy was separated from stable hyperthyroidism by a 13 V-J signature model, with approximately 89% sensitivity and just over 81% specificity obtained in cross-validation and 80%/75% obtained in testing.

Measured from the cysteine to the phenylalanine, the CDR3 is 15 residues long. Only the CDR3 DNA stays, 45 bases, in frame from base 1. From a lookup of the germline V gene (reference sequence), CDR1 and CDR2 are PRHDT and FYEKMQ. V has 2 bases trimmed and J has 7 bases trimmed; junction bases matching no gene number 7. Input material: blood. The source of this sequence is a woman in her thirties or forties with Graves' ophthalmopathy. The chain was built from TRBV13 and TRBJ2-1, with TRBD2 matching 8 junction bases. The base sequence is TGTGCCAGCAGCTTACTCGGGAGGGCCGAAAATGAGCAGTTCTTC. The resulting protein is CASSLLGRAENEQFF. Full variable domain (CDR3 extended with the reference TRBV13 and TRBJ2-1 proteins): AAGVIQSPRHLIKEKRETATLKCYPIPRHDTVYWYQQGPGQDPQFLISFYEKMQSDKGSIPDRFSAQQFSDYHSELNMSSLELGDSALYFCASSLLGRAENEQFFGPGTRLTVL.